This TCR beta chain was identified in a study of metastatic and nonmetastatic thyroid tumors. Study-wide context: Malignant and benign thyroid patients had repertoires compared in peripheral blood and tumor or nodule tissue.

No patient received treatment before thyroid surgery. TCRdb reanalyzed the PCR reads via MiXCR. The table shows around 45,000 clones, with about 3.2% occurring only once. Between the trimmed V and J ends, which lost 6 bases and 2 bases, there was a span of 11 bases. The V gene's germline CDR1 is MNHEY and CDR2 SVGAGI. The CDR3 consists of 14 residues. This clone was observed a handful of times. The source of this sequence is a female donor with papillary thyroid cancer or a benign thyroid nodule (not recorded which). Some clones in this sample may be carry-over from other donors' samples. Source material: blood. The chain has TRBV6-5 and TRBJ1-5; TRBD1 might be the D (6 bases). CDR3 DNA: TGTGCCAGCAGATACAGGGAGGGCAATCAGCCCCAGCATTTT. Protein sequence: CASRYREGNQPQHF.